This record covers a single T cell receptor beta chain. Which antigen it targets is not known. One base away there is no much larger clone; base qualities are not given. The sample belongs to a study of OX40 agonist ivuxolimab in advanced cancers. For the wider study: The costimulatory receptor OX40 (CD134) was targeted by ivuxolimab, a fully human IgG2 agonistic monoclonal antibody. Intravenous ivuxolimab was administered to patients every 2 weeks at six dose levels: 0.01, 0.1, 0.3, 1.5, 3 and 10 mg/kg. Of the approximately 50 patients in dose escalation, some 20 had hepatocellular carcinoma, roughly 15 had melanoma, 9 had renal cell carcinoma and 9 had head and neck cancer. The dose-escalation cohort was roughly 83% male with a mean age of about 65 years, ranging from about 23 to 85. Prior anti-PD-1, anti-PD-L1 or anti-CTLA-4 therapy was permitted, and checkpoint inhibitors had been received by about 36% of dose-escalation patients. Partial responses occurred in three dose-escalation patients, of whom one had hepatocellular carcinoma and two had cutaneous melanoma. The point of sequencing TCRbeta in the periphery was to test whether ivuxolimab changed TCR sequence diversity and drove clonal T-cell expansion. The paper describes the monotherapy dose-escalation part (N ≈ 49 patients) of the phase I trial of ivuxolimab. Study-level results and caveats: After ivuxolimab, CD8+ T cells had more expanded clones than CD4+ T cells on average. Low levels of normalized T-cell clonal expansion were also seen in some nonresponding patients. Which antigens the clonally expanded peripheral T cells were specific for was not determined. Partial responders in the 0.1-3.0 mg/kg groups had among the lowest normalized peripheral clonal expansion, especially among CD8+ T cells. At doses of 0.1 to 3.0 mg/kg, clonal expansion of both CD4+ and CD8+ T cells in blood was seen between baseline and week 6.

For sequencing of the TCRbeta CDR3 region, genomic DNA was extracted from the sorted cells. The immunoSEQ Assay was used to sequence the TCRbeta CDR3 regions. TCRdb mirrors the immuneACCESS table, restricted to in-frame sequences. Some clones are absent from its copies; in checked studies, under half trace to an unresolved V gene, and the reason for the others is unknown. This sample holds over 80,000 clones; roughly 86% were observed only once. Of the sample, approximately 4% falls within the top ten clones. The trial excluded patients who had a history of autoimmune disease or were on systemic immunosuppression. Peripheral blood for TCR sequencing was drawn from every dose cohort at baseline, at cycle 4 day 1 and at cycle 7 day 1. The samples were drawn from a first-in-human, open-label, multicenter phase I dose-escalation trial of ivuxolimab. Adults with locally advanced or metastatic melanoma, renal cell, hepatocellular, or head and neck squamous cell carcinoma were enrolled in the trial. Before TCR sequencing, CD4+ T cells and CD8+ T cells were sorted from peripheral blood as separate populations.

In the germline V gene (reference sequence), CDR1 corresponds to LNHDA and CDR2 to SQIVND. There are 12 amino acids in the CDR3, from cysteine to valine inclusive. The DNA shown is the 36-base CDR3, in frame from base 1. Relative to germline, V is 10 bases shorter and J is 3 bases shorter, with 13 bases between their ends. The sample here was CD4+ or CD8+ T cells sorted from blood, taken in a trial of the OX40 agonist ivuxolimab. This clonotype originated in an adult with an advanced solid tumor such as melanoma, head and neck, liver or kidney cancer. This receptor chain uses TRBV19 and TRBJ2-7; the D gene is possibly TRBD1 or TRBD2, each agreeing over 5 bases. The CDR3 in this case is CANRTFDYEQYV. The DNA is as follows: TGTGCCAACAGGACTTTCGACTACGAGCAGTACGTC.